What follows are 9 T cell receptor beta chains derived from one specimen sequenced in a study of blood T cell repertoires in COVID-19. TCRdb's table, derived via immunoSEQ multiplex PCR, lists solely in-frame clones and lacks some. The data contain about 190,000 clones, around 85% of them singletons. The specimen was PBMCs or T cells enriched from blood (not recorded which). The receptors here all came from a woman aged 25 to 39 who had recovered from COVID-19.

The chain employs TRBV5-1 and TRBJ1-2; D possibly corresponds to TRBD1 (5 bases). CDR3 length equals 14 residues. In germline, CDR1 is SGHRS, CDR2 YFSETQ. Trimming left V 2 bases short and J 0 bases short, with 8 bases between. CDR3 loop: CASSFGGSNYGYTF. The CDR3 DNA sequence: TGCGCCAGCAGCTTCGGGGGATCTAACTATGGCTACACCTTC.

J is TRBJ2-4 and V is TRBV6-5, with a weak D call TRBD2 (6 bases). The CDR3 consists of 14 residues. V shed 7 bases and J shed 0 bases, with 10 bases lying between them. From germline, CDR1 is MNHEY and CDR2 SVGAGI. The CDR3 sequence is CASKPGVAKNIQYF. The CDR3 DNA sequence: TGTGCCAGCAAGCCGGGGGTAGCCAAAAACATTCAGTACTTC.

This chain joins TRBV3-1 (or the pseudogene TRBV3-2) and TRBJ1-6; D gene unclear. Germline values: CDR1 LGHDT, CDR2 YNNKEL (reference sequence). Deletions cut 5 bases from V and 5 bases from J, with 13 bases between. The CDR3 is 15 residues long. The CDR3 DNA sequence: TGTGCCAGCAGCTGGAGGGAAATCGATAATTCACCCCTCCACTTT. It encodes CASSWREIDNSPLHF.

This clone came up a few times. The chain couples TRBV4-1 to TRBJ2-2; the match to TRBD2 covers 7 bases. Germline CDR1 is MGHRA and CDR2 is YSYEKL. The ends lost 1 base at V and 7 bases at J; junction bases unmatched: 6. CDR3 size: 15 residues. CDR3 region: CASSQAGGKGGELFF. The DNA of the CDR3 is TGCGCCAGCAGCCAAGCGGGGGGAAAGGGCGGGGAGCTGTTTTTT.

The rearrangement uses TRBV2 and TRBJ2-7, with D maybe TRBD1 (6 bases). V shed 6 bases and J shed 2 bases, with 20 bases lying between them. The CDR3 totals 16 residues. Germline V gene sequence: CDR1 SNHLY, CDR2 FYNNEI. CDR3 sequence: CASRRELQGFPYEQYF. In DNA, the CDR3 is TGTGCCAGCAGGAGGGAACTACAGGGTTTCCCCTACGAGCAGTACTTC.

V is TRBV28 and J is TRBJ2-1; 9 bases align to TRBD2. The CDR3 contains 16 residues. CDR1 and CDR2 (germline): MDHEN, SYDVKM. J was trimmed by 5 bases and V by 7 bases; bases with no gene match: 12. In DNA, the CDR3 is TGTGCCAGCACCCACCTCAGGGCTAGCGGGAACAATGAGCAGTTCTTC. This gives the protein CASTHLRASGNNEQFF.

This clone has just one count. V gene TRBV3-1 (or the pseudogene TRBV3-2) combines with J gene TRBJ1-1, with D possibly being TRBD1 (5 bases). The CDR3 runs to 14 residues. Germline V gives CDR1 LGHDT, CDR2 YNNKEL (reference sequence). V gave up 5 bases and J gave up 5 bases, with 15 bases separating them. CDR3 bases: TGTGCCAGCAGCGTCCGGGACGGAGGGACTGAAGCTTTCTTT. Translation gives CASSVRDGGTEAFF.

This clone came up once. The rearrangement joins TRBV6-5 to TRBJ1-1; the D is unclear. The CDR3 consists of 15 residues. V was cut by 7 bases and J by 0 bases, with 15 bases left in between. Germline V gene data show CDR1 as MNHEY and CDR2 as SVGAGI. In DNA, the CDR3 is TGTGCCAGCAAATGGGTGTCAGGAATGAACACTGAAGCTTTCTTT. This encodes CASKWVSGMNTEAFF.

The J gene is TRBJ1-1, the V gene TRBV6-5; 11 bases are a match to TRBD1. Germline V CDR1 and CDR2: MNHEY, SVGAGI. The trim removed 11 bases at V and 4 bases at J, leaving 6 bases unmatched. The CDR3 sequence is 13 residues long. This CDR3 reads CAARTGGITEAFF. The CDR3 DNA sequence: TGTGCCGCGAGGACAGGGGGCATCACTGAAGCTTTCTTT.